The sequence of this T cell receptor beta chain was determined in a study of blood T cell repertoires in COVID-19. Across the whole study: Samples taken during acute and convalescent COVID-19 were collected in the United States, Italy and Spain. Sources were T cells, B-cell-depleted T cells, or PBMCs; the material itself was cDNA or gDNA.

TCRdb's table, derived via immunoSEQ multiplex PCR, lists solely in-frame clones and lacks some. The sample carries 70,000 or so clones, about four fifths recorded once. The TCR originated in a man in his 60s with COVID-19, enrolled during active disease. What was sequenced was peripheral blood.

The DNA of the CDR3 is TGTGCCAGCAGTACGACCGACAGAGAGACCCAGTACTTC. Translated, it gives CASSTTDRETQYF. The chain is built from TRBV6-5 and TRBJ2-5; a weak D match, TRBD1 (5 bases). From germline, CDR1 is MNHEY and CDR2 SVGAGI. This CDR3 is 13 amino acids long. Trimming removed 5 bases at V and 4 bases at J, with 11 bases between.